One and the same sample provided the 15 T cell receptor beta chains below, sequenced in a study of shared clonotypes between healthy human individuals. Produced via immunoSEQ multiplex PCR; TCRdb's table is partial and in-frame only. The sample carries about 680,000 clones, over 65% recorded once. The sample taken for sequencing was memory CD4+ T cells sorted from blood. Subset indicated: CD45RA-negative fraction. Receptors originate from a woman aged 25 to 45 in good health.

The chain employs TRBV6-5 and TRBJ2-1, with 9 positions matching TRBD1. Per germline, CDR1 MNHEY and CDR2 SVGAGI. The CDR3 runs to 14 residues. With V trimmed by 7 bases and J by 5 bases, 6 bases remained unmatched. DNA of the CDR3: TGTGCCAGCAAAAAACGACAGGGGGACAATGAGCAGTTCTTC. Amino acids: CASKKRQGDNEQFF.

This clone was counted only a few times. The same CDR3 can be traced to other DNA sequences in this sample. The CDR3 loop is CASSFFTEAFF. The CDR3 nucleotides read TGTGCCAGCAGTTTTTTTACTGAAGCTTTCTTT. J is TRBJ1-1 and V is TRBV28, with D uncertain. There are 11 residues in the CDR3. In germline, CDR1 is MDHEN, CDR2 SYDVKM. The V gene lost 3 bases and the J gene lost 5 bases, with 4 bases spanning the gap.

V is TRBV5-6 and J is TRBJ1-2, with a possible D match to TRBD1 (5 bases). V lost 0 bases to trimming and J lost 1 base, with 13 bases between them. Germline V gene lookup returns CDR1 SGHDT and CDR2 YYEEEE. The CDR3 has 16 amino acids. The CDR3 DNA sequence: TGTGCCAGCAGCTTGGATCCGAGGGGAATTAACTATGGCTACACCTTC. It codes for CASSLDPRGINYGYTF.

The chain links TRBV27 to TRBJ1-5; D is undetermined. This CDR3 has 9 amino acids. Trimming shortened V by 11 bases and J by 6 bases, and 5 bases separated the two germline ends. From germline, CDR1 is MNHEY and CDR2 SMNVEV (reference sequence). This CDR3 is CAVSQPQHF. For the CDR3, the DNA is TGTGCCGTGTCTCAGCCCCAGCATTTT.

This clone has a handful of counts. V gene TRBV28 combines with J gene TRBJ2-7, with 15 bases aligning to TRBD2. This CDR3 spans 20 amino acids. The trim removed 3 bases at V and 7 bases at J, leaving 19 bases unmatched. Germline V gene data show CDR1 as MDHEN and CDR2 as SYDVKM. CDR3 DNA sequence: TGTGCCAGCAGTTTTCCCGGGACTAGCGGGAGGAATCTTCCTACGGGAGAGCAGTACTTC. Translating it yields CASSFPGTSGRNLPTGEQYF.

This clone was counted a single time. Other DNA sequences in the sample encode the same CDR3. V gene TRBV5-4 combines with J gene TRBJ2-4; a weak D match, TRBD1 (5 bases). Per germline, CDR1 SGHNT and CDR2 YYREEE (reference sequence). The CDR3 extends over 11 amino acids. Trimming cost V 4 bases and J 8 bases, with 7 bases left between them. The CDR3 DNA is TGTGCCAGCAGCCTAGGGGACATTCAGTACTTC. Translating gives CASSLGDIQYF.

J is TRBJ2-7 and V is TRBV5-6; no clear D. The V end was cut by 1 base, the J end by 4 bases, with 6 bases between. The germline V gene encodes CDR1 SGHDT and CDR2 YYEEEE. This CDR3 has 12 amino acids. CDR3 nucleotide sequence: TGTGCCAGCAGCTTGTACGAATACGAGCAGTACTTC. As protein: CASSLYEYEQYF.

The chain recombines TRBV11-1 with TRBJ2-7, with D unresolved. Trimming pared 4 bases from V and 0 bases from J, leaving 13 bases between. The CDR3 loop spans 15 amino acids. Germline loops: CDR1 SGHAT, CDR2 FQDESV (reference sequence). The CDR3 loop reads CASSSAADGSYEQYF. Here the CDR3 DNA reads TGTGCCAGCAGCTCCGCGGCGGATGGCTCCTACGAGCAGTACTTC.

This clone has more than one count but fewer than ten. The V call is TRBV5-1, the J call TRBJ1-1; D ambiguous. This CDR3 comprises 15 residues. Germline V gives CDR1 SGHRS, CDR2 YFSETQ. V was shortened by 2 bases and J by 0 bases, with 11 bases between the two germline ends. CDR3 region: CASSFGSLVNTEAFF. The CDR3 region has the DNA TGCGCCAGCAGCTTTGGGTCCCTTGTGAACACTGAAGCTTTCTTT. Together with reference TRBV5-1 and TRBJ1-1, the CDR3 gives the full variable domain: KAGVTQTPRYLIKTRGQQVTLSCSPISGHRSVSWYQQTPGQGLQFLFEYFSETQRNKGNFPGRFSGRQFSNSRSEMNVSTLELGDSALYLCASSFGSLVNTEAFFGQGTRLTVV.

This clone was seen only a few times. V is TRBV28 and J is TRBJ1-4; tentative D call: TRBD1 (5 bases). CDR1 and CDR2 from the germline V gene are MDHEN and SYDVKM. V gave up 4 bases and J gave up 6 bases, with 12 bases separating them. CDR3 length: 14 residues. Written as DNA, the CDR3 is TGTGCCAGCAGTTCCGGGGGAGCTGATGAAAAACTGTTTTTT. This encodes CASSSGGADEKLFF.

This chain connects TRBV5-1 to TRBJ2-7; 8 nucleotides match TRBD1. Trimming removed 3 bases from V and 4 bases from J; junction bases left unmatched: 6. CDR1 SGHRS and CDR2 YFSETQ come from the germline V gene. This CDR3 comprises 14 residues. In DNA, the CDR3 is TGCGCCAGCAGCTCGGACAGGGCCGGGTACGAGCAGTACTTC. Protein product: CASSSDRAGYEQYF.

V is TRBV27 and J is TRBJ2-6; D not resolved. V lost 5 bases to trimming and J lost 0 bases, with 5 bases between them. Germline assignment: CDR1 MNHEY and CDR2 SMNVEV (reference sequence). The CDR3 totals 14 residues. The CDR3 here is CASSGSSGANVLTF. The CDR3 DNA sequence: TGTGCCAGCAGTGGCAGCTCTGGGGCCAACGTCCTGACTTTC. Supplemented by reference TRBV27 and TRBJ2-6, the full variable domain reads EAQVTQNPRYLITVTGKKLTVTCSQNMNHEYMSWYRQDPGLGLRQIYYSMNVEVTDKGDVPEGYKVSRKEKRNFPLILESPSPNQTSLYFCASSGSSGANVLTFGAGSRLTVL.

This chain connects TRBV10-3 to TRBJ1-5; no clear D. The V gene's germline CDR1 is ENHRY and CDR2 SYGVKD. The CDR3 totals 13 residues. V lost 6 bases and J lost 5, with 11 bases in between. CDR3 loop: CAISVNAYQPQHF. The CDR3 region has the DNA TGTGCCATCAGCGTAAACGCATATCAGCCCCAGCATTTT.

This clone was picked up one time. The same CDR3 arises from other DNA sequences in this sample as well. The chain couples TRBV18 to TRBJ2-7, with 7 nucleotides matching TRBD2. Germline V gives CDR1 KGHSH, CDR2 LQKENI. The V gene end was trimmed by 5 bases and the J gene end by 3 bases; junction bases not matched to a gene: 4. The CDR3 covers 13 residues. The CDR3 loop is CASSAGLDYEQYF. As DNA, the CDR3 is TGTGCCAGCTCAGCCGGACTAGACTACGAGCAGTACTTC.

V and J are TRBV2 and TRBJ2-5; D remains ambiguous. The CDR3 is 13 amino acids. The germline V and J ends were trimmed by 5 bases and 5 bases, with 12 bases remaining between them. The germline V gene encodes CDR1 SNHLY and CDR2 FYNNEI. CDR3 nucleotides: TGTGCCAGCAGTTCTAGTACCTTGGAGACCCAGTACTTC. Its protein is CASSSSTLETQYF.